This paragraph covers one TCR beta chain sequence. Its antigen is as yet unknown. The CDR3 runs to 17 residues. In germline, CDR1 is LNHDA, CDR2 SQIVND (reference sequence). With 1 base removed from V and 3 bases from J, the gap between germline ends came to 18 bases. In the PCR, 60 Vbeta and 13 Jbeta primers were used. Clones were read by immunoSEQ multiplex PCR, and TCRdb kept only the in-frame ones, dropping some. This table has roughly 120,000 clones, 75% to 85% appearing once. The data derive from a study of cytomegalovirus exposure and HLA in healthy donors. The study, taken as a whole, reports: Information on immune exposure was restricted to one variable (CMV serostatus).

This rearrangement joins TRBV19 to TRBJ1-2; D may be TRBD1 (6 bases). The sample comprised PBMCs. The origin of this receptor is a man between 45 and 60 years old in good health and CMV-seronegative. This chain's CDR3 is CASSIGQVAGIHYGYTF. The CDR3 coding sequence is TGTGCCAGTAGTATAGGACAGGTCGCTGGTATCCACTATGGCTACACCTTC.